Listed below are T cell receptor beta chains from one sample, sequenced in a study of T cell changes during pregnancy in multiple sclerosis. The data were produced by immunoSEQ multiplex PCR, yet TCRdb's version contains in-frame clones alone and is incomplete. Of approximately 98,000 clones listed, 90% to 95% are singletons. Sample: peripheral blood, taken after pregnancy. The source of these receptors is a female donor in good health, enrolled as a control in a pregnancy study. Both conserved end residues are part of each CDR3. Fields, in order: clone size, V gene, D gene, J gene, CDR3 DNA, CDR3 protein. The D gene is left open where the match is weak. Size is stated for part of the rows, as once, few or many counts, or as a class when the clone is expanded.

clone size: .; V gene: TRBV27; D gene: TRBD1; J gene: TRBJ1-4; CDR3 DNA: TGTGCCAGCAGTCTCCGGGACAGGGGAGGTGAAAAACTGTTTTTT; CDR3 protein: CASSLRDRGGEKLFF
clone size: .; V gene: TRBV30; D gene: .; J gene: TRBJ1-1; CDR3 DNA: TGTGCCTGGACCGACGGGGTCGGGAAGGACACTGAAGCTTTCTTT; CDR3 protein: CAWTDGVGKDTEAFF
clone size: .; V gene: TRBV19; D gene: TRBD2; J gene: TRBJ2-1; CDR3 DNA: TGTGCCAGTAGTAACCCCACTAGCGGGAGACCCAACAATGAGCAGTTCTTC; CDR3 protein: CASSNPTSGRPNNEQFF
clone size: .; V gene: TRBV7-9; D gene: .; J gene: TRBJ2-7; CDR3 DNA: TGTGCCAGCAGCTCAACCGGGACAACCTACGAGCAGTACTTC; CDR3 protein: CASSSTGTTYEQYF
clone size: once; V gene: TRBV27; D gene: .; J gene: TRBJ2-7; CDR3 DNA: TGTGCCAGCACGTCGGGCTACGAGCAGTACTTC; CDR3 protein: CASTSGYEQYF
clone size: .; V gene: TRBV5-1; D gene: .; J gene: TRBJ1-5; CDR3 DNA: TGCGCCAGCAGCGCGGACGGGGGTAATCAGCCCCAGCATTTT; CDR3 protein: CASSADGGNQPQHF
clone size: .; V gene: TRBV4-1; D gene: TRBD2; J gene: TRBJ2-7; CDR3 DNA: TGCGCCAGCAGCCAAGATCCAGGACTAGGGTCCTACGAGCAGTACTTC; CDR3 protein: CASSQDPGLGSYEQYF
clone size: .; V gene: TRBV4-1; D gene: TRBD2; J gene: TRBJ2-5; CDR3 DNA: TGCGCCAGCAGCCAAGAACCCCGGGGGGGCCTGGAGACCCAGTACTTC; CDR3 protein: CASSQEPRGGLETQYF
clone size: .; V gene: TRBV11-2; D gene: TRBD2; J gene: TRBJ2-7; CDR3 DNA: TGTGCCAGCAGCTCGGTCCTCATTAAGCGGGAGGGCCGTTTGGGCGAGCAGTACTTC; CDR3 protein: CASSSVLIKREGRLGEQYF
clone size: .; V gene: TRBV5-6; D gene: .; J gene: TRBJ1-2; CDR3 DNA: TGTGCCAGCAGCTCTGAGATCTATGGCTACACCTTC; CDR3 protein: CASSSEIYGYTF
clone size: .; V gene: TRBV5-1; D gene: .; J gene: TRBJ2-5; CDR3 DNA: TGCGCCAGCAGCTTCGTAGCGGAAGGAGGAGAGACCCAGTACTTC; CDR3 protein: CASSFVAEGGETQYF
clone size: .; V gene: TRBV5-1; D gene: TRBD1; J gene: TRBJ1-1; CDR3 DNA: TGCGCCAGCAGTTTAACGACACAGGGGACGCTACTGAACACTGAAGCTTTCTTT; CDR3 protein: CASSLTTQGTLLNTEAFF
clone size: .; V gene: TRBV6-5; D gene: TRBD1; J gene: TRBJ2-1; CDR3 DNA: TGTGCCAGTCGGACAGGGAACAATGAGCAGTTCTTC; CDR3 protein: CASRTGNNEQFF
clone size: .; V gene: TRBV11-3; D gene: .; J gene: TRBJ2-7; CDR3 DNA: TGTGCCAGCAGCTTGGAGGGTAGCTCCTACGAGCAGTACTTC; CDR3 protein: CASSLEGSSYEQYF
clone size: .; V gene: TRBV18; D gene: .; J gene: TRBJ2-7; CDR3 DNA: TGTGCCAGCTCACCCTCTAGATTGCGGGATGACTACGAGCAGTACTTC; CDR3 protein: CASSPSRLRDDYEQYF
clone size: .; V gene: TRBV11-1; D gene: TRBD1; J gene: TRBJ2-7; CDR3 DNA: TGTGCCAGCAGCTTAGCGAGAGGGACAGGCTTCTCCTACGAGCAGTACTTC; CDR3 protein: CASSLARGTGFSYEQYF
clone size: .; V gene: TRBV6-5; D gene: .; J gene: TRBJ1-1; CDR3 DNA: TGTGCCAGCAGTTACTCAGCATCCATGAACACTGAAGCTTTCTTT; CDR3 protein: CASSYSASMNTEAFF
clone size: .; V gene: TRBV7-2; D gene: .; J gene: TRBJ2-3; CDR3 DNA: TGTGCCAGCAGCTTTTCGGGAAGCACAGATACGCAGTATTTT; CDR3 protein: CASSFSGSTDTQYF
clone size: .; V gene: TRBV2; D gene: TRBD2; J gene: TRBJ2-5; CDR3 DNA: TGTGCCAGCAGTCCCGCGGGACTAGCGGGTTTTGAGACCCAGTACTTC; CDR3 protein: CASSPAGLAGFETQYF
clone size: .; V gene: TRBV11-2; D gene: TRBD1; J gene: TRBJ2-5; CDR3 DNA: TGTGCCAGCAGTTTACAGGGGGCGTGGGAGACCCAGTACTTC; CDR3 protein: CASSLQGAWETQYF
clone size: .; V gene: TRBV7-2; D gene: TRBD2; J gene: TRBJ2-1; CDR3 DNA: TGTGCCAGCAGCAGCAACGGGGGGAACAATGAGCAGTTCTTC; CDR3 protein: CASSSNGGNNEQFF
clone size: .; V gene: TRBV7-2; D gene: .; J gene: TRBJ2-5; CDR3 DNA: TGTGCCAGCAGCTTAGGCCTTAAGCGGGAGACCCAGTACTTC; CDR3 protein: CASSLGLKRETQYF
clone size: .; V gene: TRBV28; D gene: TRBD2; J gene: TRBJ2-7; CDR3 DNA: TGTGCCAGCAGGCCTCCGGGACTAGCGGGGGCGGGCTACGAGCAGTACTTC; CDR3 protein: CASRPPGLAGAGYEQYF
clone size: .; V gene: TRBV28; D gene: .; J gene: TRBJ1-4; CDR3 DNA: TGTGCCAGCAAGGGGCAGGACAGCCTTAATGAAAAACTGTTTTTT; CDR3 protein: CASKGQDSLNEKLFF
clone size: .; V gene: TRBV11-3; D gene: TRBD1; J gene: TRBJ1-2; CDR3 DNA: TGTGCCAGCAGTTCGGACAGGGGAGAAGGCTACACCTTC; CDR3 protein: CASSSDRGEGYTF
clone size: .; V gene: TRBV21-1; D gene: .; J gene: TRBJ1-1; CDR3 DNA: TGTGCCAGCAGCAAGGAACAGGCGAACACTGAAGCTTTCTTT; CDR3 protein: CASSKEQANTEAFF
clone size: .; V gene: TRBV11-2; D gene: .; J gene: TRBJ1-6; CDR3 DNA: TGTGCCAGCAGCTTAGGCGTTGACAGCTCCTATAATTCACCCCTCCACTTT; CDR3 protein: CASSLGVDSSYNSPLHF
clone size: .; V gene: TRBV29-1; D gene: .; J gene: TRBJ1-2; CDR3 DNA: TGCAGCGTTGAAAAGCCCTATGGCTACACCTTC; CDR3 protein: CSVEKPYGYTF
clone size: .; V gene: TRBV6-6; D gene: TRBD2; J gene: TRBJ2-3; CDR3 DNA: TGTGCCAGCGGGACTAGCGGGAGTCGTAGTACAGATACGCAGTATTTT; CDR3 protein: CASGTSGSRSTDTQYF
clone size: .; V gene: TRBV28; D gene: TRBD1; J gene: TRBJ1-5; CDR3 DNA: TGTGCCAGCGCCCCAGGGGGGAATCAGCCCCAGCATTTT; CDR3 protein: CASAPGGNQPQHF
clone size: .; V gene: TRBV5-4; D gene: .; J gene: TRBJ1-2; CDR3 DNA: TGTGCCAGCAGCTTAATCGGACTTGACGGCTACACCTTC; CDR3 protein: CASSLIGLDGYTF
clone size: .; V gene: TRBV11-2; D gene: TRBD1; J gene: TRBJ2-5; CDR3 DNA: TGTGCCAGCAGCTTAGCGGTCCCCGGGACAGGGGAAGAGACCCAGTACTTC; CDR3 protein: CASSLAVPGTGEETQYF
clone size: .; V gene: TRBV2; D gene: TRBD2; J gene: TRBJ2-3; CDR3 DNA: TGTGCCAGCAGTGAACGGGTCCGACTAGCGGGGAGCACAGATACGCAGTATTTT; CDR3 protein: CASSERVRLAGSTDTQYF
clone size: .; V gene: TRBV11-2; D gene: TRBD2; J gene: TRBJ2-2; CDR3 DNA: TGTGCCAGCAGCTTTGGGCTAGCGGGCTACACCGGGGAGCTGTTTTTT; CDR3 protein: CASSFGLAGYTGELFF
clone size: .; V gene: TRBV6-6; D gene: TRBD2; J gene: TRBJ2-7; CDR3 DNA: TGTGCCAGCAGCGGTCGCGGGGGGAGTGCCTACGAGCAGTACTTC; CDR3 protein: CASSGRGGSAYEQYF
clone size: .; V gene: TRBV30; D gene: .; J gene: TRBJ1-1; CDR3 DNA: TGTGCCTGGAGTGTCTCGCGGGGTCCCTCTAACACTGAAGCTTTCTTT; CDR3 protein: CAWSVSRGPSNTEAFF
clone size: .; V gene: TRBV11-1; D gene: .; J gene: TRBJ2-4; CDR3 DNA: TGTGCCAGCAGCCTGATCCCAGGGGACAAAAACATTCAGTACTTC; CDR3 protein: CASSLIPGDKNIQYF